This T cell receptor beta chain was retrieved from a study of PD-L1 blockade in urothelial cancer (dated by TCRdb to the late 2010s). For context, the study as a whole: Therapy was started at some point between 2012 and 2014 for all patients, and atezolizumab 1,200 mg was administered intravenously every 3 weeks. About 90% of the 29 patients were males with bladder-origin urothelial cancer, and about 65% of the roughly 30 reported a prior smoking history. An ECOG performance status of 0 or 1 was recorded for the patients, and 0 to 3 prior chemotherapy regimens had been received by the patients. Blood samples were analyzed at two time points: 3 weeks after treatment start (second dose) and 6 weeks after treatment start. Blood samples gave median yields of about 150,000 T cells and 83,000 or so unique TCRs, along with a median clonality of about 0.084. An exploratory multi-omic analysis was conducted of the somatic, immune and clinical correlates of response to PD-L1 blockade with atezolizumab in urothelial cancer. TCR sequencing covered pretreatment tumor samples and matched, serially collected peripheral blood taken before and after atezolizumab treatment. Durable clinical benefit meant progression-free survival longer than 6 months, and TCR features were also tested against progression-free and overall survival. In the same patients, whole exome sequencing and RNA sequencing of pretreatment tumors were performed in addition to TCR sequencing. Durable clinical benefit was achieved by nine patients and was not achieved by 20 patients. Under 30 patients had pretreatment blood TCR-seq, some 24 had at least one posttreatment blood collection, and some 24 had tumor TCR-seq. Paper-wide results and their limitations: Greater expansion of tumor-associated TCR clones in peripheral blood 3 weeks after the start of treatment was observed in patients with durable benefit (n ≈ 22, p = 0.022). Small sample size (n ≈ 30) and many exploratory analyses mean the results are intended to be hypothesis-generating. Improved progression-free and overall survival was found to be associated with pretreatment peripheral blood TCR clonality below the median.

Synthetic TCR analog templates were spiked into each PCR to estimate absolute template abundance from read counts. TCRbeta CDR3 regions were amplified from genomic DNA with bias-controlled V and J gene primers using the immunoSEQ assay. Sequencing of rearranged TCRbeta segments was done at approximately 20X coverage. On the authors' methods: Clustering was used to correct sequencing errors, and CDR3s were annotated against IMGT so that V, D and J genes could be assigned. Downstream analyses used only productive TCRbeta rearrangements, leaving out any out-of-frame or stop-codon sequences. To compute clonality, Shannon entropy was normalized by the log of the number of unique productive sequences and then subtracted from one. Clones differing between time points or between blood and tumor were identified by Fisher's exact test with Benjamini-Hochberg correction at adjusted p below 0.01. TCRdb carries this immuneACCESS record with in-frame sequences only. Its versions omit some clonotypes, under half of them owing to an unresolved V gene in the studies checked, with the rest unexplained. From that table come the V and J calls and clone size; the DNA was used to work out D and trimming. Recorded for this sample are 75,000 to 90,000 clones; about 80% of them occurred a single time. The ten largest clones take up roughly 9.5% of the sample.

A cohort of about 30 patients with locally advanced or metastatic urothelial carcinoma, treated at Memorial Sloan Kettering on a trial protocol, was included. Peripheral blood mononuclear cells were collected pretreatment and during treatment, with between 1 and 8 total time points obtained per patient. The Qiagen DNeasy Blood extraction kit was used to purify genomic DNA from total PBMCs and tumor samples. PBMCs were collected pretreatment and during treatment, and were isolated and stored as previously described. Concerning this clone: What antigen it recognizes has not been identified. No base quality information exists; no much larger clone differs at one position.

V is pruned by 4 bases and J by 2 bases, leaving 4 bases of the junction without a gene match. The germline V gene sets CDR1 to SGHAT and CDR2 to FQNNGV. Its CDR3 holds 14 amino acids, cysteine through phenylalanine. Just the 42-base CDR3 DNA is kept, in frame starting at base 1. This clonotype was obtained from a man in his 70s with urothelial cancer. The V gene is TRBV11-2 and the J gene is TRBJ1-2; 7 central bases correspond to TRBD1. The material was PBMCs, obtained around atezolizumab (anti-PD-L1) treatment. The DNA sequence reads TGTGCCAGCAGCTCCGGACAGGTCAACTATGGCTACACCTTC. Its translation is CASSSGQVNYGYTF.